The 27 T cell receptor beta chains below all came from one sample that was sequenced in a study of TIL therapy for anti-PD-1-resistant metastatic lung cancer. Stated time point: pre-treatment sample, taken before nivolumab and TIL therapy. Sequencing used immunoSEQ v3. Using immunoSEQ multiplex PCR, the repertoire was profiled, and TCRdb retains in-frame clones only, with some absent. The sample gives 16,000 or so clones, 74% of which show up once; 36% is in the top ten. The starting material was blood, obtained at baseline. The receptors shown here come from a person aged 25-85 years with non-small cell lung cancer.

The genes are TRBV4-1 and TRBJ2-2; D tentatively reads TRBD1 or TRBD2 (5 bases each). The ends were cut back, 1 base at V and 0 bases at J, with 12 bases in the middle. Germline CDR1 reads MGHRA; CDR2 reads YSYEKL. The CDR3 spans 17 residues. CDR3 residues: CASSQGVTAANTGELFF. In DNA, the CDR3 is TGCGCCAGCAGCCAAGGAGTGACAGCGGCGAACACCGGGGAGCTGTTTTTT.

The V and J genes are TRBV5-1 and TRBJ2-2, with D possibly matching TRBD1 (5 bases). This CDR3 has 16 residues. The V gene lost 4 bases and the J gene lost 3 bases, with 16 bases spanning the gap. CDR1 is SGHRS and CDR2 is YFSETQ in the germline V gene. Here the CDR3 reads CASSPAGAEDTGELFF. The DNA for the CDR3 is TGCGCCAGCAGCCCCGCTGGGGCAGAAGACACCGGGGAGCTGTTTTTT.

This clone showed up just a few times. CDR3 nucleotides: TGTGCCAGCAGCGTAGAAGGACAGGGGACGTACGAGCAGTACTTC. The encoded protein is CASSVEGQGTYEQYF. This chain uses TRBV9 with TRBJ2-7, with 9 nucleotides matching TRBD1. The CDR3 spans 15 residues. The junction had 5 bases not matched to a gene; V was cut back by 0 bases and J by 4 bases. Germline V CDR1 and CDR2: SGDLS, YYNGEE.

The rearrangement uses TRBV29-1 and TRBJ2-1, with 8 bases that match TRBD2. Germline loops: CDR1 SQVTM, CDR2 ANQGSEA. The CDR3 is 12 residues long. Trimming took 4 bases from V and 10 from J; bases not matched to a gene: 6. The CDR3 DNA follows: TGCAGCGTTGTGGCGGGGGGTCGGGAGCAGTTCTTC. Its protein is CSVVAGGREQFF.

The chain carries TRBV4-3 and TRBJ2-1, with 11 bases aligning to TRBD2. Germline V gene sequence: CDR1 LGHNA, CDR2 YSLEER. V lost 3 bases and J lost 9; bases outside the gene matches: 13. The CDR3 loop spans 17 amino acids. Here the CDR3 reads CASSQDPPSGGWGEQFF. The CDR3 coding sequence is TGCGCCAGCAGCCAGGACCCGCCTAGCGGGGGGTGGGGTGAGCAGTTCTTC.

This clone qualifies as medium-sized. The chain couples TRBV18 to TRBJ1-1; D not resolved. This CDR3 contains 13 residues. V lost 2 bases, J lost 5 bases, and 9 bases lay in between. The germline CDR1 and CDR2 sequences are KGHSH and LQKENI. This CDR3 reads CASSPTPLTEAFF. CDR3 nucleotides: TGTGCCAGCTCACCAACCCCGCTGACTGAAGCTTTCTTT. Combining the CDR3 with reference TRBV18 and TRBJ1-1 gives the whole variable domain NAGVMQNPRHLVRRRGQEARLRCSPMKGHSHVYWYRQLPEEGLKFMVYLQKENIIDESGMPKERFSAEFPKEGPSILRIQQVVRGDSAAYFCASSPTPLTEAFFGQGTRLTVV.

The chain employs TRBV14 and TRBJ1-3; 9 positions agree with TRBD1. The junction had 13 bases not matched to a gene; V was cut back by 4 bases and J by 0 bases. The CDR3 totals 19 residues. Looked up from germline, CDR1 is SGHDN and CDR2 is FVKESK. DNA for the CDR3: TGTGCCAGCAGCCGCACGGGACAGGGACGCCCCAGCTCTGGAAACACCATATATTTT. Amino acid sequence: CASSRTGQGRPSSGNTIYF.

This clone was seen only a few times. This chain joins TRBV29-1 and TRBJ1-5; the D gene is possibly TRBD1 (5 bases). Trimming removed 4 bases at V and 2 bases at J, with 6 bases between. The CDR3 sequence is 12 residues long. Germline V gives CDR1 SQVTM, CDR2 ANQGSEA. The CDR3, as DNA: TGCAGCGTTGGGGACGGCAATCAGCCCCAGCATTTT. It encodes CSVGDGNQPQHF.

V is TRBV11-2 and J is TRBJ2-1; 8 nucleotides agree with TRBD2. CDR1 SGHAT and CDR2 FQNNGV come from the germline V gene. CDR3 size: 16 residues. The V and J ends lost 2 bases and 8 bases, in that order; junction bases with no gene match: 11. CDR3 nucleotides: TGTGCCAGCAGCTTACCAAGGAGCGGGAGAGGAGATGAGCAGTTCTTC. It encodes CASSLPRSGRGDEQFF.

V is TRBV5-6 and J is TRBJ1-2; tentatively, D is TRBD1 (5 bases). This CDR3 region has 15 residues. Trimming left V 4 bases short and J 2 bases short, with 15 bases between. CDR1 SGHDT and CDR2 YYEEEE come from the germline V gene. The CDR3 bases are TGTGCCAGCAGCCTCTCATGGGGCCAGAACTATGGCTACACCTTC. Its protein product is CASSLSWGQNYGYTF.

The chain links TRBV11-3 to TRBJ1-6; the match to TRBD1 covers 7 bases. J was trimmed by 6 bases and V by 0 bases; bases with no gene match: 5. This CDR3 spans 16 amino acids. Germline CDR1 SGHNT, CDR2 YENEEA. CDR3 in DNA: TGTGCCAGCAGCTTAGAAGCATGGGACAGTAATTCACCCCTCCACTTT. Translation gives CASSLEAWDSNSPLHF. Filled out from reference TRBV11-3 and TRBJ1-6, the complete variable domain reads EAGVVQSPRYKIIEKKQPVAFWCNPISGHNTLYWYLQNLGQGPELLIRYENEEAVDDSQLPKDRFSAERLKGVDSTLKIQPAELGDSAVYLCASSLEAWDSNSPLHFGNGTRLTVT.

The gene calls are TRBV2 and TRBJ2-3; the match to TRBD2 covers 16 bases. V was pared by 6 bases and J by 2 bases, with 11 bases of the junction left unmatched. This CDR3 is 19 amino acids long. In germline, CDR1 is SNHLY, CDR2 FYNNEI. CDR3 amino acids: CASRQPGLAGGRNTDTQYF. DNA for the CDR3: TGTGCCAGCAGACAGCCGGGACTAGCGGGGGGGCGAAACACAGATACGCAGTATTTT.

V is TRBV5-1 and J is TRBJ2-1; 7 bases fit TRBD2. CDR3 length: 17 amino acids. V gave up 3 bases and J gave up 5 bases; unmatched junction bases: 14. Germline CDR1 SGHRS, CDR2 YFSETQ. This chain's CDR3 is CASSSGRFSGRNNEQFF. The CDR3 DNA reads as TGCGCCAGCAGCTCCGGACGATTTAGCGGGCGAAACAATGAGCAGTTCTTC.

CDR3 sequence reads: CASQGSEQETQYF. The CDR3, as DNA: TGTGCCAGCCAGGGGAGCGAGCAAGAGACCCAGTACTTC. V is TRBV7-9 and J is TRBJ2-5; maybe TRBD1 (6 bases). CDR3 length: 13 residues. V was clipped by 8 bases and J by 2 bases, with 12 bases between them. Looked up from germline, CDR1 is SEHNR and CDR2 is FQNEAQ (reference sequence).

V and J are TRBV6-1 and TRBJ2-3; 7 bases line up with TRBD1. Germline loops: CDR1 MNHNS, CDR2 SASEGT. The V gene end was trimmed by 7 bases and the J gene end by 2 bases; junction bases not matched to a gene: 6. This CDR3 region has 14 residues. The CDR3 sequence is CASTNGQDTDTQYF. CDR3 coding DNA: TGTGCCAGCACCAATGGACAGGACACAGATACGCAGTATTTT.

CDR3 loop: CATSGQGSRQPQHF. The DNA of the CDR3 is TGTGCCACCAGCGGACAGGGTTCTCGGCAGCCCCAGCATTTT. This chain links TRBV15 with TRBJ1-5; 8 bases fit TRBD1. CDR1 is LNHNV, CDR2 YYDKDF, per germline (reference sequence). The CDR3 length is 14 residues. The junction had 7 bases not matched to a gene; V was cut back by 5 bases and J by 7 bases.

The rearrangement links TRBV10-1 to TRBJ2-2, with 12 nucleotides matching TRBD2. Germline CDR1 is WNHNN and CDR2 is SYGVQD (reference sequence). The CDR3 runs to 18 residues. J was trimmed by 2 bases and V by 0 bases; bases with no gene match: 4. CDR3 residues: CASSESLAGGVNTGELFF. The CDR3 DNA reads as TGCGCCAGCAGTGAGTCCCTAGCGGGGGGGGTTAACACCGGGGAGCTGTTTTTT.

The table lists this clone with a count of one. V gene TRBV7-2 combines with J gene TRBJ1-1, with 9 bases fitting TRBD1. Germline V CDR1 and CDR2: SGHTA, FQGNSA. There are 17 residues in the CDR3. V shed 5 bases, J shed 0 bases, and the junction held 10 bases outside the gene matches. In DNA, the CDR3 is TGTGCCAGCAGCCTACACCCGGGACAGGGTTTGAACACTGAAGCTTTCTTT. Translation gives CASSLHPGQGLNTEAFF.

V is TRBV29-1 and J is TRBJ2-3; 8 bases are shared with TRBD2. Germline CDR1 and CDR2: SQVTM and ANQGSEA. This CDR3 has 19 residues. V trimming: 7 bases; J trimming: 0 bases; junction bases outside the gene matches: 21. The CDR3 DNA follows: TGCAGCGCGGCCTTATTGGGTAGCGGGGCAGAGATTAGCACAGATACGCAGTATTTT. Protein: CSAALLGSGAEISTDTQYF.

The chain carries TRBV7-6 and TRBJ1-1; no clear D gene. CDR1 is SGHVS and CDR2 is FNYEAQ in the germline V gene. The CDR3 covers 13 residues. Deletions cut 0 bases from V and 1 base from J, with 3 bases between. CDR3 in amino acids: CASSLAGNTEAFF. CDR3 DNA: TGTGCCAGCAGCTTAGCTGGGAACACTGAAGCTTTCTTT. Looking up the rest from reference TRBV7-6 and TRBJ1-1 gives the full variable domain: GAGVSQSPRYKVTKRGQDVALRCDPISGHVSLYWYRQALGQGPEFLTYFNYEAQQDKSGLPNDRFSAERPEGSISTLTIQRTEQRDSAMYRCASSLAGNTEAFFGQGTRLTVV.

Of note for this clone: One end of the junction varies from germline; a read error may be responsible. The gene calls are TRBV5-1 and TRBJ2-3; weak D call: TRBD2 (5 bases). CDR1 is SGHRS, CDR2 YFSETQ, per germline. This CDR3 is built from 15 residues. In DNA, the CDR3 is TGCGCCAGCAACTTGGGGAGCGCGGGCACAGATACGCAGTATTTT. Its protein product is CASNLGSAGTDTQYF.

Written as DNA, the CDR3 is TGCGCCAGCAGTGACCCGGGACTAGCGGGGGCGTCCTACGAGCAGTACTTC. Encoded protein: CASSDPGLAGASYEQYF. The V gene is TRBV10-1, the J gene TRBJ2-7, with 14 nucleotides matching TRBD2. With V trimmed by 3 bases and J by 1 base, 5 bases remained unmatched. The V gene's germline CDR1 is WNHNN and CDR2 SYGVQD (reference sequence). This CDR3 contains 17 residues.

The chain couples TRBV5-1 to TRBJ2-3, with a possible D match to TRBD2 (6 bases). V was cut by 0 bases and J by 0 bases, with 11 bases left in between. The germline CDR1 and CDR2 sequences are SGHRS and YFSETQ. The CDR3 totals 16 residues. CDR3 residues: CASSLAGRGSTDTQYF. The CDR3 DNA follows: TGCGCCAGCAGCTTGGCCGGGCGGGGAAGCACAGATACGCAGTATTTT.

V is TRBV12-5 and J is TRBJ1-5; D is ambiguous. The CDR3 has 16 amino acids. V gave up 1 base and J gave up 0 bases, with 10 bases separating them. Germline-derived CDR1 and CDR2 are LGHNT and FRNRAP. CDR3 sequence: CASGLADLYSNQPQHF. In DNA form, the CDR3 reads TGTGCTAGTGGTTTGGCGGACCTATATAGCAATCAGCCCCAGCATTTT.

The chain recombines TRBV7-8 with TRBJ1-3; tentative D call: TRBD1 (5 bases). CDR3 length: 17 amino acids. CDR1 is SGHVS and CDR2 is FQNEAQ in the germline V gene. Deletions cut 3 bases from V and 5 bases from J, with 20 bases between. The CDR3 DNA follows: TGTGCCAGCAGCTTTACCGGGACCGCAAGGTCAAGAAACACCATATATTTT. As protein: CASSFTGTARSRNTIYF.

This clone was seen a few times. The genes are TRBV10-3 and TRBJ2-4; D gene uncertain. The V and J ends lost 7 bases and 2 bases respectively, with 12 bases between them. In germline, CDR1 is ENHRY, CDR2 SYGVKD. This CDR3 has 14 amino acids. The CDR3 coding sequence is TGTGCCATCATCGGACCCTTGACCAAAAACATTCAGTACTTC. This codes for CAIIGPLTKNIQYF.

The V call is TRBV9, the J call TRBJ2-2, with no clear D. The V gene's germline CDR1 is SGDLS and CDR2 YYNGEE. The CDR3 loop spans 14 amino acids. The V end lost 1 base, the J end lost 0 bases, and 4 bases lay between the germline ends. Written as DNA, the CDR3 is TGTGCCAGCAGCGTACAGCCGAACACCGGGGAGCTGTTTTTT. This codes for CASSVQPNTGELFF. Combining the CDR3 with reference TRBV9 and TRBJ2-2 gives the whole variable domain DSGVTQTPKHLITATGQRVTLRCSPRSGDLSVYWYQQSLDQGLQFLIQYYNGEERAKGNILERFSAQQFPDLHSELNLSSLELGDSALYFCASSVQPNTGELFFGEGSRLTVL.